The rows below give T cell receptor beta chains drawn from one sample of a study of neurological immune-mediated disorders. One entry per CDR3 protein results from TCRdb running MiXCR on the 5' RACE reads. The sample contains over 60,000 distinct CDR3 sequences, 4.8% of which appear only once. Specimen: PBMCs. These receptors all come from a woman between 65 and 79 years old with multiple sclerosis. Each CDR3 is given with its conserved first and last residue. Fields, in order: clone size, D gene, V gene, J gene, CDR3 protein, CDR3 DNA. The D gene is left open where the match is weak. A row's size may be missing; if present it is once, few, many or a size class.

few,NA,TRBV27,TRBJ2-3,CASSLRPGDTQYF,TGTGCCAGCAGTTTGAGGCCGGGGGATACGCAGTATTTT
many,NA,TRBV12-3/TRBV12-4,TRBJ1-2,CASRIDSRVRGGYGYTF,TGTGCCAGCAGGATCGACAGTCGGGTCCGAGGTGGCTATGGCTACACCTTC
many,TRBD2,TRBV7-2,TRBJ2-1,CASSPPGTSGSIYEQFF,TGTGCCAGCAGCCCGCCCGGGACTAGCGGGAGTATATATGAGCAGTTCTTC
many,NA,TRBV6-6,TRBJ2-3,CASTKPSTDTQYF,TGTGCCAGCACAAAGCCCTCCACAGATACGCAGTATTTT
many,TRBD2,TRBV20-1,TRBJ2-6,CSANIGTSGKGANVLTF,TGCAGTGCTAATATCGGGACTAGCGGGAAAGGGGCCAACGTCCTGACTTTC
NA,NA,TRBV6-2/TRBV6-3,TRBJ1-5,CASSYSYSNQHQHF,TGTGCCAGCAGTTACTCTTATAGCAATCAGCACCAGCATTTT
few,NA,TRBV5-5,TRBJ1-5,CASSSHLRQPQHF,TGTGCCAGCAGCTCTCATTTGCGTCAGCCCCAGCATTTT
many,NA,TRBV7-6,TRBJ1-5,CASSSPNQPQHF,TGTGCCAGCAGCTCCCCCAATCAGCCCCAGCATTTT
many,NA,TRBV5-1,TRBJ2-3,CASREEGLGTDTQYF,TGCGCCAGCAGAGAGGAAGGGTTAGGCACAGATACGCAGTATTTT
NA,NA,TRBV6-6,TRBJ1-1,CDSSSGAMNTEAFF,TGTGACAGCAGTTCGGGAGCCATGAACACTGAAGCTTTCTTT